The sequence of this T cell receptor beta chain was determined in a study of cytomegalovirus exposure and HLA in healthy donors. Whole-study findings and limits: As a later analysis showed, a missense DCLRE1C variant was linked to trimming of TCR beta V- and J-genes. The likely origin of a cluster of highly shared sequence variants was a sequencing artifact.

A note on this clone: Its antigen is undetermined.

Unmatched junction bases numbered 6, after V lost 5 bases and J lost 5 bases. Germline V gene sequence: CDR1 SGHTA, CDR2 FQGNSA. The CDR3 sequence is 14 residues long. PCR was performed using 60 Vbeta and 13 Jbeta primers. Clones were read by immunoSEQ multiplex PCR, and TCRdb kept only the in-frame ones, dropping some. The data contain roughly 100,000 clones, approximately 82% of them singletons. The sequence came from a female donor in good health and CMV-seropositive. The V gene is TRBV7-2, the J gene TRBJ1-5; TRBD1 aligns across 7 bases. The sample taken for sequencing was PBMCs. Here the CDR3 reads CASSRLTGDQPQHF. Written as DNA, the CDR3 is TGTGCCAGCAGCCGCCTTACAGGGGATCAGCCCCAGCATTTT.